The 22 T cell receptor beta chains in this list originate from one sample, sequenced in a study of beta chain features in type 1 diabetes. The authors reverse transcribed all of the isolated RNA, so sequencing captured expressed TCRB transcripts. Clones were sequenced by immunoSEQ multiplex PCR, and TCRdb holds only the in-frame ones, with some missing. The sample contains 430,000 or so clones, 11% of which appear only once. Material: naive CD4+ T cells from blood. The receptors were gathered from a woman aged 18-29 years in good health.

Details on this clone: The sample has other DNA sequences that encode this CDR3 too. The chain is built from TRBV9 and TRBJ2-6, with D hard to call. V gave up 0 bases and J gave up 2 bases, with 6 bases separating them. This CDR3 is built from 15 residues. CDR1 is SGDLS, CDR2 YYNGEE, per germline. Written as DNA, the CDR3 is TGTGCCAGCAGCGTAGGTACCGCTGGGGCCAACGTCCTGACTTTC. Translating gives CASSVGTAGANVLTF.

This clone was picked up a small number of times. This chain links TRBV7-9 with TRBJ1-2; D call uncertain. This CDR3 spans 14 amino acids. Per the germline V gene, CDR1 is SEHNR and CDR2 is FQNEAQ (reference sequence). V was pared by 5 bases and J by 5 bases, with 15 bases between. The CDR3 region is CASSRPEVGYGYTF. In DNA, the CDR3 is TGTGCCAGCAGCCGACCGGAGGTCGGGTATGGCTACACCTTC.

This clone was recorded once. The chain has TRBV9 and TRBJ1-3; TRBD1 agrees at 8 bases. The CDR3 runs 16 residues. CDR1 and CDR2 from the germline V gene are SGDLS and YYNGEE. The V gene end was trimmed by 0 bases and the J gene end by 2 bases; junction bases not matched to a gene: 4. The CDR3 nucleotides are TGTGCCAGCAGCGTAGTTCCAGGGGGCCCTGGAAACACCATATATTTT. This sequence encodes CASSVVPGGPGNTIYF. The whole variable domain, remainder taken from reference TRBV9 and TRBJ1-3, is DSGVTQTPKHLITATGQRVTLRCSPRSGDLSVYWYQQSLDQGLQFLIQYYNGEERAKGNILERFSAQQFPDLHSELNLSSLELGDSALYFCASSVVPGGPGNTIYFGEGSWLTVV.

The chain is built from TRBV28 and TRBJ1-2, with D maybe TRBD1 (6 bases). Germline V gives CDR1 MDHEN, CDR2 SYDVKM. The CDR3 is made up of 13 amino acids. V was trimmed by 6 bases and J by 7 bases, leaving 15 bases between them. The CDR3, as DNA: TGTGCCAGCAGCCTCGGGGGCTCAGGTGGCTACACCTTC. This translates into CASSLGGSGGYTF.

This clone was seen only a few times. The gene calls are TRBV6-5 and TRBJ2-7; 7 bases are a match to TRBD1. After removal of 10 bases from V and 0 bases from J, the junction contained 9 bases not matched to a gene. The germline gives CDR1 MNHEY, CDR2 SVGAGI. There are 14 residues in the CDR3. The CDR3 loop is CATRRGQNSYEQYF. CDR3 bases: TGTGCCACCCGAAGGGGACAGAACTCCTACGAGCAGTACTTC.

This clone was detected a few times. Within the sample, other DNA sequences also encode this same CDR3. The DNA for the CDR3 is TGTGCCAGCTCACCACCCGGGCGGGACATTCAGTACTTC. Its translation: CASSPPGRDIQYF. The chain employs TRBV18 and TRBJ2-4; maybe TRBD2 (5 bases). Trimming stripped 0 bases from V and 8 bases from J, with 8 bases between. The CDR3 totals 13 residues. CDR1 is KGHSH, CDR2 LQKENI, per germline.

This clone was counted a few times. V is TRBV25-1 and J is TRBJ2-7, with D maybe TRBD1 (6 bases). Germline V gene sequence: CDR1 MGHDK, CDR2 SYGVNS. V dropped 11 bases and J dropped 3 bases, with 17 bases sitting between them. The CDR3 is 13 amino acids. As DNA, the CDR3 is TGTGCCGTCAAGGGGACATTAAACTACGAGCAGTACTTC. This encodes CAVKGTLNYEQYF.

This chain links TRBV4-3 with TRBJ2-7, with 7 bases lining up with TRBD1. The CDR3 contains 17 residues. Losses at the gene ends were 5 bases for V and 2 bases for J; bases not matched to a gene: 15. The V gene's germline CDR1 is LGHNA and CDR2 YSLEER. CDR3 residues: CASSVSMGQGETYEQYF. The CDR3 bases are TGCGCCAGCAGCGTTTCAATGGGGCAGGGGGAGACCTACGAGCAGTACTTC.

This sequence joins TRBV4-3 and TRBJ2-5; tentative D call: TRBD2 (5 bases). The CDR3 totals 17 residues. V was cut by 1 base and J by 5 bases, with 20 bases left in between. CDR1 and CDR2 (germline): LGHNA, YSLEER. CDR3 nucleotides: TGCGCCAGCAGCCAAGCCGGAACTAGTTTCGTGGGTGAGACCCAGTACTTC. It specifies CASSQAGTSFVGETQYF.

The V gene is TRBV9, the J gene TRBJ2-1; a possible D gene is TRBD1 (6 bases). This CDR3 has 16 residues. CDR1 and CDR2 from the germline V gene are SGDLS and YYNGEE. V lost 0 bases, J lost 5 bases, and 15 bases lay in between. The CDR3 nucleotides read TGTGCCAGCAGCGTAGCTTTAGGACAGCCCAACAATGAGCAGTTCTTC. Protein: CASSVALGQPNNEQFF.

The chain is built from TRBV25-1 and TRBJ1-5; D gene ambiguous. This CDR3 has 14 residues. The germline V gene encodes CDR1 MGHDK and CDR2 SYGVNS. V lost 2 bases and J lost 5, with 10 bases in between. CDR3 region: CASSEGHSYQPQHF. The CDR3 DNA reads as TGTGCCAGCAGTGAAGGTCACAGCTATCAGCCCCAGCATTTT.

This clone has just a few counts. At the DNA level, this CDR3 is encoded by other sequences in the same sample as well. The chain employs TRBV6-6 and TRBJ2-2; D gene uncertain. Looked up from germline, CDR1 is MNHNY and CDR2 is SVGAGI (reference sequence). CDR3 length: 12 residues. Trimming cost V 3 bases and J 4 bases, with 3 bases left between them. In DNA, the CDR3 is TGTGCCAGCAGTTATAGCACCGGGGAGCTGTTTTTT. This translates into CASSYSTGELFF.

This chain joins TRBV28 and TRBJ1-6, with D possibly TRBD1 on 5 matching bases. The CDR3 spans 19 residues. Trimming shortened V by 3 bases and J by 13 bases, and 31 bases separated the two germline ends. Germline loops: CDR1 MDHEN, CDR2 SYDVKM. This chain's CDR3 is CASSFFLLGDGGSRKPLHF. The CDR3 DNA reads TGTGCCAGCAGTTTTTTCCTCCTTGGGGACGGAGGCTCTCGTAAGCCCCTCCACTTT.

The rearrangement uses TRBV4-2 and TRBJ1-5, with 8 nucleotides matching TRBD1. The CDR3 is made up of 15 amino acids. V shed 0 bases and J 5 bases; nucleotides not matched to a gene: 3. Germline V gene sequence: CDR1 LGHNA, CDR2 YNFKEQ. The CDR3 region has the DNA TGTGCCAGCAGCCAAGAAAGGACAGGGTATCAGCCCCAGCATTTT. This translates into CASSQERTGYQPQHF.

CDR3: CASSLRRANTGELFF. The CDR3 DNA reads as TGTGCCAGCAGCCTTAGGAGGGCGAACACCGGGGAGCTGTTTTTT. V gene TRBV7-9 combines with J gene TRBJ2-2, with D tentatively TRBD2 (6 bases). Germline values: CDR1 SEHNR, CDR2 FQNEAQ (reference sequence). Trimming cost V 5 bases and J 0 bases, with 10 bases left between them. The CDR3 has 15 residues.

CDR3 loop: CAISARIGDNTEAFF. The CDR3 nucleotides read TGTGCCATCAGTGCCCGAATCGGGGACAACACTGAAGCTTTCTTT. The chain combines TRBV10-3 with TRBJ1-1, with a tentative D call TRBD1 (5 bases). From germline, CDR1 is ENHRY and CDR2 SYGVKD. The CDR3 runs 15 residues. Trimming removed 4 bases at V and 2 bases at J, with 14 bases between.

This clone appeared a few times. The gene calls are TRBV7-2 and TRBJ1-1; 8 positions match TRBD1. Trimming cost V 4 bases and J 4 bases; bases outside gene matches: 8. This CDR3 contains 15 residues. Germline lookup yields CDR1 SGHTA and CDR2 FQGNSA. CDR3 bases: TGTGCCAGCAGCTCCCAGACAGGGGTTGCCACTGAAGCTTTCTTT. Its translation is CASSSQTGVATEAFF. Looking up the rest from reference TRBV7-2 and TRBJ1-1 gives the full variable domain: GAGVSQSPSNKVTEKGKDVELRCDPISGHTALYWYRQSLGQGLEFLIYFQGNSAPDKSGLPSDRFSAERTGGSVSTLTIQRTQQEDSAVYLCASSSQTGVATEAFFGQGTRLTVV.

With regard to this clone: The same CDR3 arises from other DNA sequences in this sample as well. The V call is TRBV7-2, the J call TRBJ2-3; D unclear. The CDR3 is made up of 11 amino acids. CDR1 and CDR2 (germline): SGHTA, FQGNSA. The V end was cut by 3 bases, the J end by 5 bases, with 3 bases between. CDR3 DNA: TGTGCCAGCAGCTTCTTAGATACGCAGTATTTT. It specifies CASSFLDTQYF.

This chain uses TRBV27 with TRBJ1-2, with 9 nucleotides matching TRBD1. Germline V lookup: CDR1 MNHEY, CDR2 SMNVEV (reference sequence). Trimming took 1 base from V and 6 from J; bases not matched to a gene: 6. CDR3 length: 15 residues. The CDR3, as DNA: TGTGCCAGCAGTTTATGGGGGACAGGGAGGGATGGCTACACCTTC. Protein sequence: CASSLWGTGRDGYTF.

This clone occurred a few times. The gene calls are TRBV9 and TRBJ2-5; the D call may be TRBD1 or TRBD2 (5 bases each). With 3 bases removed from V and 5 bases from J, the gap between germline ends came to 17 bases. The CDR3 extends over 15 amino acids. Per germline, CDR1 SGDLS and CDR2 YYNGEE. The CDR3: CASSASGREMETQYF. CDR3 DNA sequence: TGTGCCAGCAGCGCCAGCGGCAGGGAGATGGAGACCCAGTACTTC.

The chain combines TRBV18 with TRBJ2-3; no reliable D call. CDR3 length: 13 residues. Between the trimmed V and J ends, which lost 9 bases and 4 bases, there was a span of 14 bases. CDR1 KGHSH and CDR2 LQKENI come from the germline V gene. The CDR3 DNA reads TGTGCCAGTCGGGCGGCCTTATCAGATACGCAGTATTTT. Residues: CASRAALSDTQYF.

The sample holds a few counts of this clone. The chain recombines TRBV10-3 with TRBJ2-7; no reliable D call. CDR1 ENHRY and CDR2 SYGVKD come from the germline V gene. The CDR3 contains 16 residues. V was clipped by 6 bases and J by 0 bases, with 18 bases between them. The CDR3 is CAISGANSTSSYEQYF. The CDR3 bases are TGTGCCATCAGCGGCGCAAACAGTACCAGCTCCTACGAGCAGTACTTC.